This T cell receptor (beta chain) was sequenced in a study of Ad26.COV2.S vaccination and SARS-CoV-2 variants. In the study overall: In the study, Ad26.COV2.S was injected intramuscularly once, or twice 56 days apart.

Data came from immunoSEQ multiplex PCR; TCRdb stores just in-frame clones and leaves some out. The sample has roughly 700,000 clones, approximately 88% seen once. Study findings and constraints: Across vaccine and placebo recipients, the breadth of non-spike TCRs was similar.

V lost 3 bases to trimming and J lost 5 bases, with 16 bases between them. The CDR3 is made up of 16 amino acids. Germline V lookup: CDR1 KGHSH, CDR2 LQKENI. In the case of this clone: As yet, its antigen is unknown.

Treatment indicated: 19 received Ad26.COV2.S at low or high dose, single or two shots; about 5 received placebo; per-sample allocation not given. Samples analyzed were those drawn on day 63 after the first vaccine or placebo injection. The vaccine antigen was prefusion-stabilized Wuhan SARS-CoV-2 spike. The sample in question was peripheral blood, obtained in a trial of Ad26.COV2.S vaccine versus placebo. The V and J genes are TRBV18 and TRBJ1-4, with D perhaps matching TRBD1 (5 bases). The clonotype was recovered from a person aged 18-60 years who received the Ad26.COV2.S COVID-19 vaccine or a placebo. CDR3 coding DNA: TGTGCCAGCTCACCCCTAGGGGACGGCAGGAATGAAAAACTGTTTTTT. Protein product: CASSPLGDGRNEKLFF.